This TCR beta chain was recovered during a study of shared clonotypes between healthy human individuals. General study findings and limits: Sampling involved blood alone; tissue repertoires likely differ.

This CDR3 has 13 residues. Germline assignment: CDR1 SGHTA and CDR2 FQGNSA. The germline V and J ends were trimmed by 5 bases and 4 bases, with 11 bases remaining between them. Remarks on this clone: Its cognate antigen is unknown.

Clones were sequenced by immunoSEQ multiplex PCR, and TCRdb holds only the in-frame ones, with some missing. The data contain about 490,000 clones, over 65% of them seen just once; the ten biggest clones take up 10% to 15%. Every donor, a Caucasian adult, lived in Nashville, Tennessee. The TCR comes from a woman in her thirties or forties in good health. Some clones in this sample may be carry-over from other donors' samples. The specimen was PBMCs. The chain employs TRBV7-2 and TRBJ2-5; no reliable D call. CDR3 loop: CASSPRAGETQYF. Written as DNA, the CDR3 is TGTGCCAGCAGCCCCCGAGCTGGAGAGACCCAGTACTTC.